This entry is about one T cell receptor (beta chain). The antigen it recognizes is unknown. The sample holds no much larger clone one base away, and base qualities are not on file. The sample belongs to a study of blood T cell repertoires in COVID-19 (dated by TCRdb to 2018 to 2020). Some background on the complete study: Collaborator samples came from the United States, Italy and Spain and covered acute and convalescent phases of COVID-19. Nearly every sample came with metadata listing a de-identified subject ID, COVID-19 status, age in years and sex. Deeply sampled blood TCRbeta repertoires from subjects exposed to, actively infected with, or recovered from COVID-19 were included in the dataset. Where available, HLA class I and class II types were obtained from metadata supplied by the sample provider rather than from assay-based typing. The material from the prospective study consisted of cDNA or gDNA derived from T cells, B-cell-depleted T cells, or PBMCs. The repertoires were released in a freely available public database intended as a resource for research on the immune response to SARS-CoV-2. The samples were drawn from two sources: the first 160 participants of the ongoing ImmuneRACE study, and fewer than 1,500 subjects contributed by 6 global collaborators.

One collaborating source in Seattle enrolled patients while the patients were actively infected and followed the patients over time throughout the course of disease. Collaborating institutions collected whole blood in K2EDTA tubes following their own protocols. For TCRbeta analysis, collaborators shipped samples in one of three forms: frozen whole blood, isolated PBMCs, or DNA extracted from either of those sample types. The paper's findings and limits, for the study overall: The quantity of clinical and demographic metadata differed by source and by participant and was supplied without curation.

The immunoSEQ Assay, a bias-controlled multiplex PCR, was used to amplify TCRbeta CDR3 regions from genomic DNA. The original pipeline was this. The number of nucleated cells in each sample was estimated by amplification of reference gene primers within the assay. To quantify the absolute abundance of each unique TCRbeta CDR3 rearrangement, sequence reads were collapsed and filtered. For each sample, productive Simpson clonality was calculated as the square root of Simpson's diversity index over productive rearrangements. Imported from immuneACCESS, the table was reduced by TCRdb to in-frame sequences with V and J called. These copies leave out some clones; in studies compared against another copy, an unresolved V gene accounts for under half, and the cause of the remainder is not known. The DNA was the basis for D and trimming; V, J and clone size are from that table. This sample comprises around 80,000 clones, less than 90% of them detected only once. The top ten constitute 9.5% to 15% of the sample.

The CDR1 and CDR2 encoded by the germline V gene are SGHTA and FQGNSA. From the cysteine up to the phenylalanine, the CDR3 has a length of 13 residues. Solely the CDR3 DNA is kept, with 39 bases framed from the first base. The junction shows trimming of 5 bases on V and 1 base on J, plus 9 bases between the germline ends. This receptor was identified in a man aged 50 or older with COVID-19, enrolled during active disease. The sequenced sample was peripheral blood. This chain is built from TRBV7-2 and TRBJ2-7; D gene: possibly TRBD2, on 5 matching bases. The CDR3 region reads CASSDGLSYEQYF. The nucleotide sequence reads TGTGCCAGCAGCGATGGACTTTCCTACGAGCAGTACTTC.